A single sample is the source of the 20 T cell receptor beta chains below, sequenced in a study of spatial heterogeneity in lung cancer. Time point meaning: blood at routine non-recurrence follow-up after resection. Whole RNA obtained from tumor, nontumor lung or frozen PBMC underwent sequencing without sorting. TCRdb redid the calling of the 5' RACE reads with MiXCR, one entry per CDR3 protein. The sample has 95,000 to 130,000 distinct CDR3 sequences; 12% are singletons. This material consisted of PBMCs, taken at follow-up. The receptors originated from a male donor with early-stage non-small cell lung cancer.

This clonotype was found many times. This chain links TRBV6-2 or TRBV6-3 with TRBJ2-7; TRBD1 matches at 9 bases. The germline V gene has CDR1 MNHEY and CDR2 SVGEGT. The CDR3 totals 15 residues. V shed 2 bases and J 1 base; nucleotides not matched to a gene: 3. CDR3 coding DNA: TGTGCCAGCAGTTACGGGGACAGGGTATCCTACGAGCAGTACTTC. Its translation is CASSYGDRVSYEQYF.

The V gene is TRBV7-6, the J gene TRBJ2-7; possibly TRBD2 for D (5 bases). CDR3 length: 15 residues. From germline, CDR1 is SGHVS and CDR2 FNYEAQ. V was trimmed by 0 bases and J by 6 bases, leaving 15 bases between them. In DNA, the CDR3 is TGTGCCAGCAGCTTAGCGAGGGAAGGACTCGGCGAGCAGTACTTC. Its translation is CASSLAREGLGEQYF.

V gene TRBV27 combines with J gene TRBJ1-5; 9 nucleotides match TRBD1. J gave up 0 bases and V 5 bases, and 5 bases lay outside the gene matches. This CDR3 region has 16 residues. CDR1 is MNHEY, CDR2 SMNVEV, per germline (reference sequence). The CDR3 DNA is TGTGCCAGCAGTGATACAGGGGGCTTTAGCAATCAGCCCCAGCATTTT. Its protein is CASSDTGGFSNQPQHF.

This clonotype appeared a few times. The chain recombines TRBV5-1 with TRBJ2-1; TRBD2 matches 10 bases. J gave up 5 bases and V 4 bases, and 6 bases lay outside the gene matches. The CDR3 has 15 residues. Per germline, CDR1 SGHRS and CDR2 YFSETQ. For the CDR3, the DNA is TGCGCCAGCAGCCTTATTGGGACTAGCGACAATGAGCAGTTCTTC. Amino acid sequence: CASSLIGTSDNEQFF.

This clonotype showed up just a few times. The rearrangement joins TRBV28 to TRBJ2-7; TRBD1 aligns across 7 bases. Per the germline V gene, CDR1 is MDHEN and CDR2 is SYDVKM. This CDR3 comprises 15 residues. V lost 2 bases to trimming and J lost 5 bases; unmatched junction nucleotides: 9. CDR3 sequence: CASSLGYRGGHEQYF. For the CDR3, the DNA is TGTGCCAGCAGTTTAGGATACAGGGGTGGGCACGAGCAGTACTTC.

This clonotype has a count of ten or more. The chain uses TRBV4-2 and TRBJ1-1, with TRBD1 matching 11 bases. Germline V CDR1 and CDR2: LGHNA, YNFKEQ. This CDR3 has 17 residues. V was clipped by 3 bases and J by 6 bases; unmatched bases: 12. The CDR3: CASSQRGTGGAQAEAFF. The CDR3 DNA follows: TGTGCCAGCAGCCAGCGCGGGACAGGGGGGGCCCAGGCTGAAGCTTTCTTT.

This clonotype was seen repeatedly, ten times or more. This CDR3 reads CASSTTGQSYNEQFF. The CDR3 coding sequence is TGTGCCAGCAGCACGACGGGACAGTCCTACAATGAGCAGTTCTTC. V gene TRBV7-3 combines with J gene TRBJ2-1; 7 bases align to TRBD1. Trimming took 5 bases from V and 1 from J; bases not matched to a gene: 5. The CDR3 runs 15 residues. CDR1 and CDR2 from the germline V gene are SGHTA and FQGTGA.

The chain couples TRBV20-1 to TRBJ1-5; a possible D gene is TRBD1 (6 bases). Germline V gene sequence: CDR1 DFQATT, CDR2 SNEGSKA (reference sequence). This CDR3 contains 14 residues. The V end was cut by 6 bases, the J end by 4 bases, with 16 bases between. The chain's CDR3 is CSAASRGPNQPQHF. As DNA, the CDR3 is TGCAGTGCCGCTTCCAGGGGTCCTAATCAGCCCCAGCATTTT.

J is TRBJ2-7 and V is TRBV12-3 or TRBV12-4; the D call may be TRBD1 or TRBD2 (6 bases each). V was pared by 4 bases and J by 5 bases, with 12 bases between. The CDR3 loop spans 13 amino acids. In DNA form, the CDR3 reads TGTGCCAGCAGTTCCTGGGGGGCTGACGAGCAGTACTTC. This encodes CASSSWGADEQYF.

This clonotype was picked up a small number of times. V and J are TRBV19 and TRBJ1-5; 8 nucleotides agree with TRBD1. The CDR3 contains 16 residues. J gave up 3 bases and V 4 bases, and 8 bases lay outside the gene matches. In germline, CDR1 is LNHDA, CDR2 SQIVND (reference sequence). Written as DNA, the CDR3 is TGTGCCAGTAGTAGGGGGGACAGGTACTTCAATCAGCCCCAGCATTTT. Protein product: CASSRGDRYFNQPQHF.

The chain joins TRBV12-3 or TRBV12-4 to TRBJ1-1, with TRBD1 matching over 8 bases. The ends lost 6 bases at V and 11 bases at J; junction bases unmatched: 11. The CDR3 is 13 residues long. This CDR3 reads CASRPWTGTDAFF. Written as DNA, the CDR3 is TGTGCCAGCAGGCCTTGGACAGGGACCGATGCTTTCTTT.

This clonotype has just a few counts. CDR3 region: CSVNPGQTNEKLFF. The CDR3 DNA reads as TGCAGCGTTAACCCGGGACAAACAAATGAAAAACTGTTTTTT. V gene TRBV29-1 combines with J gene TRBJ1-4, with D tentatively TRBD1 (6 bases). Germline V gives CDR1 SQVTM, CDR2 ANQGSEA. The CDR3 loop spans 14 amino acids. The V gene lost 5 bases and the J gene lost 5 bases, with 15 bases spanning the gap.

This clonotype has at least ten counts. The CDR3 nucleotides read TGTGCCAGCAGTTTATCACCAGGGAATCAGCCCCAGCATTTT. Translated: CASSLSPGNQPQHF. The V and J genes are TRBV28 and TRBJ1-5; TRBD1 is a possible D gene (5 bases). CDR1 and CDR2 from the germline V gene are MDHEN and SYDVKM. This CDR3 region has 14 residues. Trimming cost V 1 base and J 4 bases, with 8 bases left between them.

V and J are TRBV28 and TRBJ2-3, with 9 bases matching TRBD1. This CDR3 spans 15 amino acids. Germline CDR1 MDHEN, CDR2 SYDVKM. The V segment lost 7 bases and the J segment 1 base; nucleotides outside the gene matches: 6. In DNA form, the CDR3 reads TGTGCCAGCACTGAGGGACAGGGACGCACAGATACGCAGTATTTT. Residues: CASTEGQGRTDTQYF.

V and J are TRBV6-2 or TRBV6-3 and TRBJ2-7; 11 nucleotides match TRBD2. The germline V gene has CDR1 MNHEY and CDR2 SVGEGT. With 5 bases clipped from V and 4 bases from J, the junction kept 7 bases outside the gene matches. This CDR3 is 15 amino acids long. This CDR3 reads CASSPPTSGVYEQYF. DNA of the CDR3: TGTGCCAGCAGTCCGCCGACTAGCGGGGTATACGAGCAGTACTTC.

In its sample, this clonotype was seen many times. This chain uses TRBV20-1 with TRBJ1-1; D gene ambiguous. The ends were cut back, 0 bases at V and 3 bases at J, with 5 bases in the middle. CDR1 and CDR2 from the germline V gene are DFQATT and SNEGSKA (reference sequence). The CDR3 is 12 residues long. The CDR3, as DNA: TGCAGTGCTAGAGATCTTTACACTGAAGCTTTCTTT. Its protein product is CSARDLYTEAFF.

The chain combines TRBV20-1 with TRBJ1-3, with TRBD1 identical over 10 bases. J lost 2 bases, V lost 1 base, and 11 bases had no gene match. CDR1 and CDR2 from the germline V gene are DFQATT and SNEGSKA (reference sequence). The CDR3 covers 18 residues. The CDR3 loop is CSARVPGTGAVAGNTIYF. In nucleotides, the CDR3 is TGCAGTGCTAGAGTCCCTGGGACAGGGGCAGTGGCTGGAAACACCATATATTTT.

At least ten counts were recorded for this clonotype. V and J are TRBV6-5 and TRBJ1-6; no clear D. Germline loops: CDR1 MNHEY, CDR2 SVGAGI. V was shortened by 6 bases and J by 9 bases, with 9 bases between the two germline ends. This CDR3 is built from 12 residues. CDR3 coding DNA: TGTGCCAGCAGCAATACGATTTCACCCCTCCACTTT. It codes for CASSNTISPLHF.

The CDR3 DNA is TGTGCCAGCAGCTGGACAGGGGAGGACACTGAAGCTTTCTTT. Protein sequence: CASSWTGEDTEAFF. The genes are TRBV7-2 and TRBJ1-1; TRBD1 matches at 9 bases. Germline trimming cut 4 bases from V and 3 bases from J; bases unmatched to any gene: 3. The CDR3 contains 14 residues. Germline loops: CDR1 SGHTA, CDR2 FQGNSA.

This chain links TRBV3-1 with TRBJ2-5, with TRBD2 as a possible D gene (6 bases). CDR3 length: 11 amino acids. From germline, CDR1 is LGHDT and CDR2 YNNKEL (reference sequence). The V and J ends lost 7 bases and 11 bases respectively, with 14 bases between them. The CDR3 loop is CASNKEGGQYF. The CDR3 DNA follows: TGTGCCAGCAATAAAGAAGGAGGGCAGTACTTC.